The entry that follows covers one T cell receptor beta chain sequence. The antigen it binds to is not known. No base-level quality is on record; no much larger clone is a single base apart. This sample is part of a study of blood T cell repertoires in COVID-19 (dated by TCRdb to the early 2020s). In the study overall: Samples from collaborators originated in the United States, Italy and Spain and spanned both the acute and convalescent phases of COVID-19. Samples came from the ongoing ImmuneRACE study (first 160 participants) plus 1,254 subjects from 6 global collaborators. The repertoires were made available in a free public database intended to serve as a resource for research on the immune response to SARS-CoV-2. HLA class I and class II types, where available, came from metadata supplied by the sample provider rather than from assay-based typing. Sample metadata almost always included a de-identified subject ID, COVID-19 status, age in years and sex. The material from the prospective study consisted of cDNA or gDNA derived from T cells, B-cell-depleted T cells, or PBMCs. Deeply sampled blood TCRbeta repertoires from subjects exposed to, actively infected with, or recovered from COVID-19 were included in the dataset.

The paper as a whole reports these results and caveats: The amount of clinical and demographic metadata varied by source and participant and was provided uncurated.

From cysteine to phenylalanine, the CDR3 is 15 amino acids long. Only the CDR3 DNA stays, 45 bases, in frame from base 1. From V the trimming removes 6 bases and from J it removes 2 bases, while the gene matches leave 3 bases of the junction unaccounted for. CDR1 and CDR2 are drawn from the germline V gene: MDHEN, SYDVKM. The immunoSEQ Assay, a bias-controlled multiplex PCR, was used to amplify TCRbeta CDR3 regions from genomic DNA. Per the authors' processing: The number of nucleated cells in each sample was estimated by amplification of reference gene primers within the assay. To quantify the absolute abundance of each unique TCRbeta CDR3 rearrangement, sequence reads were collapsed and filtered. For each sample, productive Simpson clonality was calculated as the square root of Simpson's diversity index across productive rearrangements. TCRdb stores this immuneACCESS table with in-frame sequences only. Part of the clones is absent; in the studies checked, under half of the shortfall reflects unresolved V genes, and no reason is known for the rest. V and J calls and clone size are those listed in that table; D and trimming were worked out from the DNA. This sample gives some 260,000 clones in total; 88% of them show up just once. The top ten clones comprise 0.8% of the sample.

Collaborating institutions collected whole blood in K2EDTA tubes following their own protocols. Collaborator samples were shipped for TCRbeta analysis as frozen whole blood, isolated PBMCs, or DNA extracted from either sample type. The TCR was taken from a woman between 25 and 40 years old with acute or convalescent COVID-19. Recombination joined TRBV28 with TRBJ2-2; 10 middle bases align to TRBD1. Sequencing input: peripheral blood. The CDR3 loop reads CASSLTGGNTGELFF. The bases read TGTGCCAGCAGCTTGACAGGGGGCAACACCGGGGAGCTGTTTTTT.